A single T cell receptor (beta chain) is shown here with its context. Its specific antigen is unknown. Per-base quality was not reported, and no clone a single base away is much larger than it. Every donor was a healthy Caucasian. The twin cohort consisted of three pairs of female monozygotic twins, all aged roughly 18 to 29 years. RNA for TCR libraries was isolated from peripheral blood mononuclear cells. These data originate in a study of identical twins (dated by TCRdb to about 2016). With respect to the entire study: The study deep-sequenced TCR alpha and beta repertoires from monozygotic twins, unrelated adults of various ages and cord blood to test whether fetal clonotypes persist. Replicate twin experiments were performed at different times using different library preparation protocols to rule out contamination. Broader findings and caveats from the paper: Invariant T cells such as MAIT and iNKT could partly confound zero-insertion analyses, though diverse VJ usage argued against this for most clonotypes. Because the same donors could not be followed over many years, conclusions were based on cross-sectional statistical analysis. Recombination models systematically underestimated out-of-frame TCR alpha sharing in monozygotic twins but agreed with sharing between unrelated individuals. Fewer insertions were carried by abundant cord blood beta clonotypes, a similar but weaker trend appeared in young adult naive repertoires, and no such trend appeared in memory repertoires. Compared with coincidental sharing between unrelated individuals, an excess of low generation-probability sequences was observed among out-of-frame TCR alpha sequences shared between twins. The excess sharing between twins in beta out-of-frame sequences was weaker because fewer shared sequences reduced the signal-to-noise ratio.

Library creation used 5' RACE. Sequencing took place on an Illumina HiSeq 2000. A universal primer binding site was added through template switching, and the final cDNA carried a unique molecular identifier so that TCR cDNA molecules could be counted accurately. First-strand cDNA for TCR alpha and beta chains was synthesized from specific primers in the conserved constant-segment region. To control for contamination, every cDNA library carried two barcodes: a SMART-Mk sample barcode plus Illumina barcodes. Two successive PCR steps introduced TruSeq adapter sequences along with Illumina sample barcodes. The TCR alpha and beta cDNA libraries were sequenced on the Illumina HiSeq platform using custom primers. Under the source paper's analysis protocol: Raw reads were processed with MiGEC to extract unique molecular identifiers, and MiXCR was used to determine CDR3 positions. Recombination models were inferred per individual with the repgenHMM and IGoR tools using an EM algorithm. Shared clonotypes were analyzed with the tcR package in R, and sharing was normalized by the product of cloneset sizes. To study raw recombination free of thymic and clonal selection effects, out-of-frame nonproductive sequences were analyzed. TCRdb reworked the public reads: Q25 trimming with fastp, MiXCR clone assembly, productive beta chains retained. Entries that share a CDR3 protein sequence are merged under the most common genes and DNA. The V and J calls come from TCRdb's annotation, not from the publication. Here the sample has hundreds of thousands of distinct CDR3 sequences; 8.6% occur a single time. Approximately 0.94% of the sample goes to the ten largest clones.

The germline V end is reduced by 6 bases and the J end by 5 bases; junction bases left unmatched: 3. The CDR3 goes from the cysteine to the phenylalanine over 13 residues. Of all the DNA, just the CDR3 is kept, 39 bases in frame from base 1. From the germline V gene, CDR1 is ENHRY and CDR2 is SYGVKD. Another study also made use of these data, one on yellow fever vaccine responses in identical twins. The second study reports: The T cell response to vaccination in identical twins was reported by the authors to appear partly convergent and partly personalized. In identical twins, the study followed T cell clones that responded to the vaccine with precision.

The chain links TRBV10-3 with TRBJ2-2, with 7 junctional bases fitting TRBD2. Sequenced input: PBMCs. The TCR comes from a woman aged 18-29 years in good health. The CDR3 protein is CAISAGGTGELFF. The nucleotide sequence is given as TGTGCCATCAGCGCCGGGGGGACCGGGGAGCTGTTTTTT.